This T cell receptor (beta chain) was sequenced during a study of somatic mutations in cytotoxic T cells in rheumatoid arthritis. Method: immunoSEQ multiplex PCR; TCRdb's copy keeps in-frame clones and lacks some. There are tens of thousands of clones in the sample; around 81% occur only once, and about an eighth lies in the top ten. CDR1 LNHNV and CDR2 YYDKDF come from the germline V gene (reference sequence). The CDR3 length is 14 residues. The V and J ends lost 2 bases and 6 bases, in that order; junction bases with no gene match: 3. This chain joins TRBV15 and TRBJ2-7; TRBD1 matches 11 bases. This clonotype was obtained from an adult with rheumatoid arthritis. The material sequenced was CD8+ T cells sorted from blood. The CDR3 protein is CATSRPGQGGEQYF. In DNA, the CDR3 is TGTGCCACCAGCAGACCGGGACAGGGGGGCGAGCAGTACTTC.